The 27 T cell receptor beta chains below were found in one sample sequenced in a study of CD8 T cells in Susac syndrome. The RNA, about 0.5 to 1 ug, was put through reverse transcription using random hexamers. TCRdb itself ran the immunoSEQ multiplex PCR reads through MiXCR, one entry per CDR3 protein. This sample carries tens of thousands of distinct CDR3 sequences, nearly 96% of them seen once, and the ten largest clones take more than 0.09%. Material for sequencing was CD4+ T cells from PBMCs. All receptors come from a human donor with multiple sclerosis.

The chain couples TRBV19 to TRBJ2-1; 7 bases line up with TRBD1. The CDR3 runs 15 residues. Germline V gives CDR1 LNHDA, CDR2 SQIVND (reference sequence). V was clipped by 5 bases and J by 2 bases; unmatched bases: 6. The CDR3 region is CASSEGAFTYNEQFF. CDR3 nucleotide sequence: TGTGCCAGTAGTGAGGGGGCTTTTACCTACAATGAGCAGTTCTTC. Complete variable domain (other parts from reference TRBV19 and TRBJ2-1): DGGITQSPKYLFRKEGQNVTLSCEQNLNHDAMYWYRQDPGQGLRLIYYSQIVNDFQKGDIAEGYSVSREKKESFPLTVTSAQKNPTAFYLCASSEGAFTYNEQFFGPGTRLTVL.

This chain joins TRBV29-1 and TRBJ2-7, with TRBD1 matching over 9 bases. Germline V gene data show CDR1 as SQVTM and CDR2 as ANQGSEA. CDR3 length equals 13 residues. Losses at the gene ends were 7 bases for V and 4 bases for J; bases not matched to a gene: 8. The CDR3 DNA follows: TGCAGCGGCGCACAGGGGGCGACTTACGAGCAGTACTTC. Encoded protein: CSGAQGATYEQYF.

The chain employs TRBV4-1 and TRBJ1-5; perhaps TRBD1 as D (5 bases). Germline V gives CDR1 MGHRA, CDR2 YSYEKL. The ends were cut back, 8 bases at V and 3 bases at J, with 11 bases in the middle. This CDR3 region has 13 residues. The CDR3 sequence: CASSSGNNQPQHF. As DNA, the CDR3 is TGCGCCAGCTCGTCAGGGAACAATCAGCCCCAGCATTTT.

This chain uses TRBV11-2 with TRBJ2-1; D is possibly TRBD1 or TRBD2 (5 bases each). The CDR3 covers 15 residues. The V gene's germline CDR1 is SGHAT and CDR2 FQNNGV. The V and J ends lost 5 bases and 4 bases respectively, with 15 bases between them. The CDR3 reads CASSPGAGTYNEQFF. The CDR3 DNA reads as TGTGCCAGCAGCCCCGGAGCAGGGACGTACAATGAGCAGTTCTTC.

The CDR3 loop reads CASSRSGAGANVLTF. The DNA for the CDR3 is TGTGCCAGCAGCCGTTCGGGGGCTGGGGCCAACGTCCTGACTTTC. This sequence joins TRBV7-9 and TRBJ2-6, with a possible D match to TRBD2 (6 bases). This CDR3 has 15 residues. The germline gives CDR1 SEHNR, CDR2 FQNEAQ (reference sequence). Trimming cost V 5 bases and J 2 bases, with 10 bases left between them.

The V and J genes are TRBV27 and TRBJ1-4, with D perhaps matching TRBD1 (5 bases). The CDR3 is made up of 14 amino acids. Germline V CDR1 and CDR2: MNHEY, SMNVEV (reference sequence). V lost 0 bases, J lost 10 bases, and 12 bases lay in between. The CDR3 DNA follows: TGTGCCAGCAGTTTATCGGGGGATGTGGGAAAACTGTTTTTT. Protein: CASSLSGDVGKLFF.

The chain links TRBV7-2 to TRBJ2-3, with TRBD2 matching 8 bases. The V gene's germline CDR1 is SGHTA and CDR2 FQGNSA. V was pared by 1 base and J by 3 bases, with 15 bases of the junction left unmatched. The CDR3 runs 19 residues. The CDR3 loop is CASSLGWAGGAPRTDTQYF. The CDR3 coding sequence is TGTGCCAGCAGCTTAGGCTGGGCCGGGGGGGCCCCCCGGACAGATACGCAGTATTTT.

The chain combines TRBV20-1 with TRBJ2-3; 8 nucleotides line up with TRBD1. J gave up 5 bases and V 3 bases, and 4 bases lay outside the gene matches. Germline V gene lookup returns CDR1 DFQATT and CDR2 SNEGSKA (reference sequence). The CDR3 loop spans 13 amino acids. The CDR3 protein is CSASDRGGDTQYF. DNA for the CDR3: TGCAGTGCTAGCGACAGGGGAGGAGATACGCAGTATTTT.

The V gene is TRBV11-2, the J gene TRBJ1-4, with D possibly being TRBD1 (6 bases). Per germline, CDR1 SGHAT and CDR2 FQNNGV. Trimming removed 1 base at V and 7 bases at J, with 13 bases between. The CDR3 extends over 15 amino acids. CDR3 protein: CASSLAGGPGEKLFF. The CDR3 nucleotides are TGTGCCAGCAGCTTAGCTGGGGGGCCGGGTGAAAAACTGTTTTTT.

The V call is TRBV7-8, the J call TRBJ2-2; 12 bases line up with TRBD1. The CDR3 length is 16 residues. V shed 6 bases, J shed 8 bases, and the junction held 10 bases outside the gene matches. Germline V lookup: CDR1 SGHVS, CDR2 FQNEAQ. In nucleotides, the CDR3 is TGTGCCAGCAGTTCGGGCGGGGACAGGGGGCCAGGGGAGCTGTTTTTT. Translating gives CASSSGGDRGPGELFF.

J is TRBJ1-2 and V is TRBV9; no clear D. Per germline, CDR1 SGDLS and CDR2 YYNGEE. The length of the CDR3 is 14 residues. Trimming shortened V by 4 bases and J by 4 bases, and 14 bases separated the two germline ends. The CDR3 loop reads CASSPESGSYGYTF. The CDR3 DNA reads as TGTGCCAGCAGCCCAGAGTCCGGGAGCTATGGCTACACCTTC.

The chain carries TRBV3-1 and TRBJ2-7, with D unclear. From germline, CDR1 is LGHDT and CDR2 YNNKEL (reference sequence). Trimming cost V 0 bases and J 6 bases, with 9 bases left between them. CDR3 length equals 13 residues. The CDR3, as DNA: TGTGCCAGCAGCCAAGAGGCCCCCGCCGAGCAGTACTTC. Translating it yields CASSQEAPAEQYF.

The CDR3 DNA is TGTGCCAGCAGCCTCGAAAAAGGTTGGAGCACTGAAGCTTTCTTT. Translating gives CASSLEKGWSTEAFF. The rearrangement links TRBV7-9 to TRBJ1-1; no clear D. Germline CDR1 is SEHNR and CDR2 is FQNEAQ (reference sequence). This CDR3 is 15 amino acids long. V was trimmed by 5 bases and J by 4 bases, leaving 17 bases between them.

The chain has TRBV29-1 and TRBJ2-7; D perhaps matches TRBD2 (5 bases). Trimming removed 5 bases from V and 0 bases from J, with 8 bases in between. The CDR3 has 12 amino acids. Germline CDR1 is SQVTM and CDR2 is ANQGSEA. The CDR3 DNA reads TGCAGCGTTTCCACTAGCTCCTACGAGCAGTACTTC. Translating it yields CSVSTSSYEQYF.

The V and J genes are TRBV7-9 and TRBJ2-2; 9 bases match TRBD2. V shed 4 bases, J shed 8 bases, and the junction held 8 bases outside the gene matches. The V gene's germline CDR1 is SEHNR and CDR2 FQNEAQ (reference sequence). The CDR3 length is 15 residues. This CDR3 reads CASSWGLAAMGELFF. CDR3 DNA sequence: TGTGCCAGCAGCTGGGGACTAGCTGCGATGGGGGAGCTGTTTTTT.

This chain connects TRBV20-1 to TRBJ1-5; weak D call: TRBD1 (5 bases). The CDR3 has 16 amino acids. Germline lookup yields CDR1 DFQATT and CDR2 SNEGSKA (reference sequence). V was shortened by 5 bases and J by 1 base, with 18 bases between the two germline ends. CDR3 bases: TGCAGTGCTGGCCCTTCTCAGGGATGGAGCAATCAGCCCCAGCATTTT. Protein sequence: CSAGPSQGWSNQPQHF.

This chain connects TRBV10-3 to TRBJ2-3; TRBD1 matches at 7 bases. With V trimmed by 0 bases and J by 1 base, 4 bases remained unmatched. Germline loops: CDR1 ENHRY, CDR2 SYGVKD. This CDR3 spans 16 amino acids. The CDR3 here is CAISESRQGGTDTQYF. As DNA, the CDR3 is TGTGCCATCAGTGAGTCCAGACAGGGAGGCACAGATACGCAGTATTTT.

The chain joins TRBV7-2 to TRBJ2-7; possibly TRBD1 or TRBD2 for D (6 bases each). The V gene's germline CDR1 is SGHTA and CDR2 FQGNSA. V was pared by 1 base and J by 4 bases, with 17 bases between. The CDR3 consists of 16 residues. CDR3 in amino acids: CASSLVGGANQYEQYF. CDR3 DNA sequence: TGTGCCAGCAGCTTAGTGGGGGGCGCAAATCAGTACGAGCAGTACTTC.

In DNA, the CDR3 is TGCGCCAGCAGCTTTGGTCCACTTTACGAGCAGTACTTC. Its protein product is CASSFGPLYEQYF. This sequence joins TRBV5-1 and TRBJ2-7; D ambiguous. Trimming cost V 2 bases and J 4 bases, with 10 bases left between them. CDR1 SGHRS and CDR2 YFSETQ come from the germline V gene. This CDR3 contains 13 residues.

The chain combines TRBV6-1 with TRBJ2-7, with TRBD2 identical over 11 bases. Germline CDR1 reads MNHNS; CDR2 reads SASEGT. The CDR3 is made up of 14 amino acids. With 6 bases clipped from V and 4 bases from J, the junction kept 5 bases outside the gene matches. CDR3 nucleotides: TGTGCCAGCAGAAATAGCGGGGGGGCTTACGAGCAGTACTTC. Translated: CASRNSGGAYEQYF.

This rearrangement joins TRBV6-4 to TRBJ2-1, with 8 positions matching TRBD2. The CDR3 has 15 residues. Trimming took 0 bases from V and 9 from J; bases not matched to a gene: 7. CDR1 is MRHNA and CDR2 is SNTAGT in the germline V gene. The CDR3: CASSDSGLGRGEQFF. The CDR3 nucleotides are TGTGCCAGCAGTGACTCGGGACTAGGGCGCGGTGAGCAGTTCTTC.

In regard to this clonotype: The junction and the germline gene differ at one end; a read error may be behind it. The chain employs TRBV7-9 and TRBJ2-7; 9 positions match TRBD1. The CDR3 consists of 12 residues. Germline CDR1 and CDR2: SEHNR and FQNEAQ (reference sequence). Here the CDR3 DNA reads TGTGCCAGCAGCCCCGGGACAGGGCTGTTGGACTTC. Its protein is CASSPGTGLLDF.

The rearrangement joins TRBV7-2 to TRBJ1-1; D uncertain. This CDR3 region has 12 residues. Trimming took 1 base from V and 4 from J, leaving 4 bases between them. Germline V gene sequence: CDR1 SGHTA, CDR2 FQGNSA. In nucleotides, the CDR3 is TGTGCCAGCAGCTTAGGGCGCACTGAAGCTTTCTTT. This sequence encodes CASSLGRTEAFF.

The V gene is TRBV19, the J gene TRBJ1-2; 7 bases are shared with TRBD1. The CDR3 consists of 15 residues. Trimming cost V 6 bases and J 4 bases; bases outside gene matches: 11. Germline lookup yields CDR1 LNHDA and CDR2 SQIVND (reference sequence). DNA of the CDR3: TGTGCCAGTAGAGAAGGGACAGCCGTTGCCTATGGCTACACCTTC. It yields the protein CASREGTAVAYGYTF.

This rearrangement joins TRBV5-1 to TRBJ1-3; D ambiguous. This CDR3 region has 14 residues. Between the trimmed V and J ends, which lost 0 bases and 2 bases, there was a span of 6 bases. Germline CDR1 and CDR2: SGHRS and YFSETQ. DNA for the CDR3: TGCGCCAGCAGCTTGGGGATTGCTGGAAACACCATATATTTT. Amino acids: CASSLGIAGNTIYF.

This clonotype was observed once. This chain joins TRBV2 and TRBJ2-1; D is uncertain. The CDR3 is 11 residues long. Per germline, CDR1 SNHLY and CDR2 FYNNEI. V dropped 6 bases and J dropped 7 bases, with 7 bases sitting between them. The CDR3 loop is CASSWWNEQFF. The CDR3 bases are TGTGCCAGCAGCTGGTGGAATGAGCAGTTCTTC.

The chain is built from TRBV12-3 or TRBV12-4 and TRBJ1-1, with 7 bases aligning to TRBD1. V trimming: 5 bases; J trimming: 4 bases; junction bases outside the gene matches: 13. The CDR3 runs to 16 residues. The CDR3 nucleotides read TGTGCCAGCAGTCCCGTCATAGGCTCAGGGGGCACTGAAGCTTTCTTT. It codes for CASSPVIGSGGTEAFF.